One sample yielded the 28 T cell receptor beta chains listed below, sequenced in a study of T cells in localized non-small cell lung cancer. Libraries were prepared by immunoSEQ multiplex PCR; TCRdb keeps only in-frame clonotypes and omits some of them. Among 450 to 600 clones, around a sixth were seen once, and the ten largest hold 25% to 30%. This specimen consisted of lung tumor tissue, obtained before any cancer treatment. The source of these receptors is a man between 40 and 70 years old with stage III squamous cell lung carcinoma.

In its sample, this clone is large. This chain connects TRBV30 to TRBJ1-2, with TRBD1 as a possible D gene (5 bases). Trimming took 1 base from V and 0 from J, leaving 15 bases between them. Germline V gene lookup returns CDR1 GTSNPN and CDR2 SVGIG (reference sequence). This CDR3 has 16 amino acids. Here the CDR3 DNA reads TGTGCCTGGAGTGACCCCTCGGGACGGACTAACTATGGCTACACCTTC. The encoded protein is CAWSDPSGRTNYGYTF.

V gene TRBV19 combines with J gene TRBJ2-1, with 8 bases fitting TRBD1. The CDR3 runs to 15 residues. The V gene's germline CDR1 is LNHDA and CDR2 SQIVND (reference sequence). With V trimmed by 1 base and J by 4 bases, 3 bases remained unmatched. The CDR3 sequence: CASSIGTGRYNEQFF. Here the CDR3 DNA reads TGTGCCAGTAGTATAGGGACAGGGAGGTACAATGAGCAGTTCTTC.

This rearrangement joins TRBV14 to TRBJ2-3, with 14 bases lining up with TRBD2. CDR1 and CDR2 (germline): SGHDN, FVKESK. The ends lost 4 bases at V and 15 bases at J; junction bases unmatched: 6. The CDR3 runs 13 residues. The CDR3 here is CASSLGLAGGCYF. The CDR3 DNA reads as TGTGCCAGCAGCCTAGGACTAGCGGGGGGCTGCTATTTT.

There are a few counts of this clone. V usage is TRBV19 and J usage is TRBJ2-3; perhaps TRBD2 as D (6 bases). Germline CDR1 and CDR2: LNHDA and SQIVND (reference sequence). Trimming left V 5 bases short and J 1 base short, with 10 bases between. The CDR3 totals 14 residues. In DNA, the CDR3 is TGTGCCAGTAGTTCTGGCGGGGGCACAGATACGCAGTATTTT. It is translated as CASSSGGGTDTQYF.

The V call is TRBV19, the J call TRBJ2-5; the match to TRBD2 covers 14 bases. Unmatched junction bases numbered 4, after V lost 4 bases and J lost 3 bases. Germline lookup yields CDR1 LNHDA and CDR2 SQIVND (reference sequence). There are 16 residues in the CDR3. The CDR3 reads CASSTTSGGGKETQYF. The CDR3 bases are TGTGCCAGTAGTACGACTAGCGGGGGGGGAAAAGAGACCCAGTACTTC.

The V call is TRBV19, the J call TRBJ1-2; 7 positions match TRBD1. V shed 5 bases, J shed 7 bases, and the junction held 13 bases outside the gene matches. Germline V gene data show CDR1 as LNHDA and CDR2 as SQIVND (reference sequence). This CDR3 has 15 amino acids. The CDR3 DNA reads TGTGCCAGTAGTCGCAAAGACAGGGCGCCGGGTGGCTACACCTTC. Protein: CASSRKDRAPGGYTF.

V and J are TRBV1 and TRBJ1-4. TRBV1 is designated a pseudogene. The CDR3 has 18 amino acids. The CDR3 nucleotides are TGCGCCAGCAGCCAAGCTATCCGAGGGGATCCAACTAATGAAAAACTGTTTTTT. Translated, it gives CASSQAIRGDPTNEKLFF.

A few counts support this clone. The chain recombines TRBV11-3 with TRBJ1-5, with D tentatively TRBD1 (5 bases). Germline V gives CDR1 SGHNT, CDR2 YENEEA. The CDR3 runs 14 residues. V lost 4 bases and J 7 bases, leaving 14 bases between the germline ends. The CDR3 DNA reads TGTGCCAGCAGCTGGAGGGGAGGAGGGCAGCCCCAGCATTTT. It specifies CASSWRGGGQPQHF. Drawing the rest from reference TRBV11-3 and TRBJ1-5, the complete variable domain is EAGVVQSPRYKIIEKKQPVAFWCNPISGHNTLYWYLQNLGQGPELLIRYENEEAVDDSQLPKDRFSAERLKGVDSTLKIQPAELGDSAVYLCASSWRGGGQPQHFGDGTRLSIL.

By sample fraction, this clone is medium-sized. The CDR3 nucleotides read TGTGCCAGCAGCCTTATAGCGGCCGCTTCCGAAGCTTTCTTT. It specifies CASSLIAAASEAFF. The chain recombines TRBV9 with TRBJ1-1; no clear D gene. CDR1 is SGDLS, CDR2 YYNGEE, per germline. V lost 4 bases, J lost 8 bases, and 18 bases lay in between. The CDR3 is 14 amino acids.

Judged by abundance, this clone is large. The CDR3 reads CASSPTGTGGAGANVLTF. CDR3 DNA: TGTGCCAGCAGCCCAACCGGGACAGGGGGCGCTGGGGCCAACGTCCTGACTTTC. This chain joins TRBV11-3 and TRBJ2-6; 12 nucleotides align to TRBD1. Trimming at V came to 5 bases and at J to 2 bases, leaving 7 bases not matched to a gene. Germline V gene lookup returns CDR1 SGHNT and CDR2 YENEEA. This CDR3 comprises 18 residues.

This chain joins TRBV28 and TRBJ2-6; D unclear. Trimming removed 2 bases from V and 0 bases from J, with 5 bases in between. The CDR3 runs to 15 residues. CDR1 and CDR2 from the germline V gene are MDHEN and SYDVKM. The CDR3 DNA sequence: TGTGCCAGCAGTTTACCCTCCTCTGGGGCCAACGTCCTGACTTTC. It translates to CASSLPSSGANVLTF.

This chain connects TRBV11-3 to TRBJ1-1; no reliable D call. Trimming stripped 5 bases from V and 4 bases from J, with 17 bases between. The CDR3 spans 15 residues. The germline V gene has CDR1 SGHNT and CDR2 YENEEA. For the CDR3, the DNA is TGTGCCAGCAGCCAAGGCTCCCGGCTCGGCACTGAAGCTTTCTTT. This encodes CASSQGSRLGTEAFF.

V and J are TRBV9 and TRBJ1-5; possibly TRBD1 for D (5 bases). The CDR3 is made up of 13 amino acids. V was shortened by 4 bases and J by 7 bases, with 12 bases between the two germline ends. Germline CDR1 SGDLS, CDR2 YYNGEE. The CDR3 DNA is TGTGCCAGCAGCTTCAGGGATCGACAGCCCCAGCATTTT. Protein product: CASSFRDRQPQHF.

This clone is labeled as hyperexpanded (1% or more). The rearrangement uses TRBV6-8 and TRBJ2-2; TRBD1 agrees at 7 bases. The V and J ends lost 0 bases and 5 bases, in that order; junction bases with no gene match: 6. CDR1 is MNHGY and CDR2 is SAAAGT in the germline V gene. There are 16 residues in the CDR3. The CDR3 nucleotides are TGTGCCAGCAGTTACTCAGCAGGGGGAAATACCGGGGAGCTGTTTTTT. This sequence encodes CASSYSAGGNTGELFF.

The chain employs TRBV30 and TRBJ1-2, with D uncertain. Germline assignment: CDR1 GTSNPN and CDR2 SVGIG (reference sequence). V was trimmed by 2 bases and J by 3 bases, leaving 13 bases between them. The CDR3 runs to 14 residues. The CDR3 region is CAWSPGGSYYGYTF. The DNA for the CDR3 is TGTGCCTGGAGTCCCGGTGGTTCTTACTATGGCTACACCTTC.

The rearrangement joins TRBV6-8 to TRBJ1-2; 11 positions agree with TRBD1. The CDR3 contains 15 residues. Trimming cost V 5 bases and J 8 bases; bases outside gene matches: 10. The germline gives CDR1 MNHGY, CDR2 SAAAGT. The CDR3 DNA reads TGTGCCAGCAGTGACACGGGACAGGGGGTTGGAGGCTACACCTTC. This codes for CASSDTGQGVGGYTF.

This chain connects TRBV11-3 to TRBJ1-4; the D is unclear. The germline V and J ends were trimmed by 5 bases and 2 bases, with 9 bases remaining between them. Germline V gene data show CDR1 as SGHNT and CDR2 as YENEEA. The CDR3 extends over 14 amino acids. This CDR3 is CASSPTTTNEKLFF. The CDR3 DNA follows: TGTGCCAGCAGCCCCACCACTACTAATGAAAAACTGTTTTTT.

This clone was counted once. V is TRBV28 and J is TRBJ2-7, with 8 bases fitting TRBD1. Germline trimming cut 6 bases from V and 0 bases from J; bases unmatched to any gene: 7. The CDR3 length is 15 residues. Looked up from germline, CDR1 is MDHEN and CDR2 is SYDVKM. The CDR3 here is CASRLDRASSYEQYF. For the CDR3, the DNA is TGTGCCAGCAGACTGGACAGGGCTAGCTCCTACGAGCAGTACTTC. The variable domain in full, with the rest retrieved from reference TRBV28 and TRBJ2-7, is DVKVTQSSRYLVKRTGEKVFLECVQDMDHENMFWYRQDPGLGLRLIYFSYDVKMKEKGDIPEGYSVSREKKERFSLILESASTNQTSMYLCASRLDRASSYEQYFGPGTRLTVT.

This clone was seen a few times. The chain recombines TRBV28 with TRBJ2-1, with D perhaps being TRBD1 or TRBD2 (7 bases each). CDR3 length: 15 amino acids. Looked up from germline, CDR1 is MDHEN and CDR2 is SYDVKM. V lost 4 bases to trimming and J lost 9 bases, with 19 bases between them. DNA of the CDR3: TGTGCCAGCAGTTCCAGGGAGGGGGCGGGAACTGAGCAGTTCTTC. It codes for CASSSREGAGTEQFF.

The CDR3 region is CASSGTSRWDEQYF. CDR3 DNA: TGCGCCAGCAGCGGGACTTCTCGATGGGACGAGCAGTACTTC. The gene calls are TRBV5-1 and TRBJ2-7, with D possibly matching TRBD2 (6 bases). Germline V gene sequence: CDR1 SGHRS, CDR2 YFSETQ. V was trimmed by 4 bases and J by 5 bases, leaving 16 bases between them. The CDR3 spans 14 residues.

This clone was counted a single time. This chain links TRBV5-1 with TRBJ1-4; D is undetermined. V was cut by 4 bases and J by 0 bases, with 7 bases left in between. The CDR3 is 14 amino acids. The V gene's germline CDR1 is SGHRS and CDR2 YFSETQ. CDR3 bases: TGCGCCAGCAGCCGAGAGCCAACTAATGAAAAACTGTTTTTT. It codes for CASSREPTNEKLFF.

The chain has TRBV9 and TRBJ2-5, with 7 bases lining up with TRBD2. V was pared by 1 base and J by 4 bases, with 13 bases of the junction left unmatched. The CDR3 extends over 17 amino acids. Germline V lookup: CDR1 SGDLS, CDR2 YYNGEE. The CDR3 protein is CASSVFRGGETRETQYF. CDR3 DNA sequence: TGTGCCAGCAGCGTATTTCGGGGAGGGGAGACCAGAGAGACCCAGTACTTC.

This clone counts as medium-sized (0.01 to 0.1%). The rearrangement links TRBV7-1 to TRBJ1-1; D perhaps matches TRBD1 (5 bases). TRBV7-1 is placed among ORFs of uncertain function. V dropped 4 bases and J dropped 5 bases, with 11 bases sitting between them. The CDR3 has 13 amino acids. The CDR3 region is CASSLGVGTEAFF. Written as DNA, the CDR3 is TGTGCCAGCAGCTTAGGGGTGGGGACTGAAGCTTTCTTT.

In its sample, this clone was seen a few times. This chain joins TRBV18 and TRBJ2-7, with TRBD1 matching over 8 bases. This CDR3 is built from 18 residues. CDR1 KGHSH and CDR2 LQKENI come from the germline V gene. Losses at the gene ends were 1 base for V and 3 bases for J; bases not matched to a gene: 14. The CDR3 coding sequence is TGTGCCAGCTCACCACTTTTTTCGCAGGACAGGGTTAGCTACGAGCAGTACTTC. It encodes CASSPLFSQDRVSYEQYF.

The J gene is TRBJ1-1, the V gene TRBV19; D is possibly TRBD1 (5 bases). This CDR3 has 14 amino acids. With 5 bases removed from V and 0 bases from J, the gap between germline ends came to 10 bases. From germline, CDR1 is LNHDA and CDR2 SQIVND (reference sequence). The CDR3: CASSVGRMNTEAFF. For the CDR3, the DNA is TGTGCCAGTAGTGTGGGGCGGATGAACACTGAAGCTTTCTTT.

The chain uses TRBV19 and TRBJ2-1, with TRBD2 matching over 7 bases. Trimming removed 1 base from V and 4 bases from J; junction bases left unmatched: 4. The CDR3 extends over 15 amino acids. CDR1 and CDR2 from the germline V gene are LNHDA and SQIVND (reference sequence). In DNA, the CDR3 is TGTGCCAGTAGTATAGTTAGCGGGTTATACAATGAGCAGTTCTTC. Translation: CASSIVSGLYNEQFF. The whole variable domain, remainder taken from reference TRBV19 and TRBJ2-1, is DGGITQSPKYLFRKEGQNVTLSCEQNLNHDAMYWYRQDPGQGLRLIYYSQIVNDFQKGDIAEGYSVSREKKESFPLTVTSAQKNPTAFYLCASSIVSGLYNEQFFGPGTRLTVL.

By frequency in the sample, this clone is large. This sequence joins TRBV6-8 and TRBJ1-1; TRBD1 agrees at 7 bases. The germline V gene has CDR1 MNHGY and CDR2 SAAAGT. J gave up 4 bases and V 5 bases, and 4 bases lay outside the gene matches. The CDR3 loop spans 13 amino acids. The CDR3 region is CASSKQGRTEAFF. The CDR3 region has the DNA TGTGCCAGCAGTAAACAGGGGCGCACTGAAGCTTTCTTT.

This clone is categorized as medium-sized. The chain employs TRBV11-3 and TRBJ2-7; D may match TRBD1 or TRBD2 (6 bases each). Germline V gene lookup returns CDR1 SGHNT and CDR2 YENEEA. V gave up 3 bases and J gave up 0 bases, with 12 bases separating them. The CDR3 is 15 residues long. The CDR3 coding sequence is TGTGCCAGCAGCTTGGGGGGCAGGGCCTCCTACGAGCAGTACTTC. The encoded protein is CASSLGGRASYEQYF.